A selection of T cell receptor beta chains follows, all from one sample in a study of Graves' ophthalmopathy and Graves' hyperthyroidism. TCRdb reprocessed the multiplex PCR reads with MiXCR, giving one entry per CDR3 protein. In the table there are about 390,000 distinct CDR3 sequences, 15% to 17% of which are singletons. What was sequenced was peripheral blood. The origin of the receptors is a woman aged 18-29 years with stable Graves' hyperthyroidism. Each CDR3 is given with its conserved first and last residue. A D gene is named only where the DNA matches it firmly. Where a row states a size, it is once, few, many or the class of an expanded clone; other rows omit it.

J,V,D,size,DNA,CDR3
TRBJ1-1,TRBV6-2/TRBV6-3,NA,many,TGTGCCAGCAGCTACTCCCCAACTGAAGCTTTCTTT,CASSYSPTEAFF
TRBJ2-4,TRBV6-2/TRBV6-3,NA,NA,TGTGCCAGCAGTTATTTTCCGGGGGAGGCCAAAAACATTCAGTACTTC,CASSYFPGEAKNIQYF
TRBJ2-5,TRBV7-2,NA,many,TGTGCCAGCGCTGGGGGCAAGGTGCCCCAGTACTTC,CASAGGKVPQYF
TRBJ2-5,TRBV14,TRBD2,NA,TGTGCCAGCAGCCAGCTCAGCGGGGGGGCCCGGGAGACCCAGTACTTC,CASSQLSGGARETQYF
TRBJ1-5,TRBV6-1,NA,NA,TGTGCCAGCAGGGATTATAGCAATCAGCCCCAGCATTTT,CASRDYSNQPQHF
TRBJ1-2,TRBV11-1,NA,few,TGTGCCAGCAGCTCCAACCAGGACTCTCTCGTCGCCCTTAACTATGGCTACACCTTC,CASSSNQDSLVALNYGYTF
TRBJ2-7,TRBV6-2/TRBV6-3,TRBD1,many,TGTGCCAGCAGTTACCGATCCGGGACAGGGGCTCCGTACTTC,CASSYRSGTGAPYF
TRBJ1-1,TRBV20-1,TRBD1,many,TGCAGTGCTAGAGCCTTGGACAGGCCCACGAACACTGAAGCTTTCTTT,CSARALDRPTNTEAFF
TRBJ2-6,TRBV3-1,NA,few,TGTGCCAGCAGCCAAGAACAGGGTTTTGGGGCCAACGTCCTGACTTTC,CASSQEQGFGANVLTF
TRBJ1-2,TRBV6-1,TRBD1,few,TGTGCCAGCAGCGCCCGCCGGGACAGCTTGGCACACTATGGCTACACCTTC,CASSARRDSLAHYGYTF
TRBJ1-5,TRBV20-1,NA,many,TGCAGTGCTAGAGATTCTCGGGGCCGCAGCAATCAGCCCCAGCATTTT,CSARDSRGRSNQPQHF
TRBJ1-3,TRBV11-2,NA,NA,TGTGCCAGCAGCTTAGTTTCCGGTAGCTCTGGAAACACCATATATTTT,CASSLVSGSSGNTIYF
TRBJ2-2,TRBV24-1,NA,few,TGTGCCACCGGGGAGAACACCGGGGAGCTGTTTTTT,CATGENTGELFF
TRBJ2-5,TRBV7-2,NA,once,TGTGCCAGCCACCCTTTAGCGGAAGAGACCCAGTACTTC,CASHPLAEETQYF
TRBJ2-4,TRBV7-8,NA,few,TGTGCCAGCAGCTCGCAAAGGCTAGCCAAAAACATTCAGTACTTC,CASSSQRLAKNIQYF
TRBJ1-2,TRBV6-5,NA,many,TGTGCCAGCAGTTACGGTGGGGGCTACACCTTC,CASSYGGGYTF
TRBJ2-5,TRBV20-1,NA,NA,TGCAGTGCTTCTTTATTAGACTGGATACAAGAGACCCAGTACTTC,CSASLLDWIQETQYF
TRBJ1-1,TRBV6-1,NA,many,TGTGCCAGCAGTGAGATCACAACTGAAGCTTTCTTT,CASSEITTEAFF
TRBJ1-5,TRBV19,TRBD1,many,TGTGCCAGTAGCCCCCGGGACAGGGGGAGAGGTCAGCCCCAGCATTTT,CASSPRDRGRGQPQHF
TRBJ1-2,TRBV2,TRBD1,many,TGTGCCAGCAGGATGGGACAGGCTCTTAACTATGGCTACACCTTC,CASRMGQALNYGYTF
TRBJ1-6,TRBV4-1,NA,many,TGCGCCAGCAGCCAAGTCCGACTTTATAATTCACCCCTCCACTTT,CASSQVRLYNSPLHF
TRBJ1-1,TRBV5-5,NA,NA,TGTGCCAGCAGACCACAGGCAAAAGGCACTGAAGCTTTCTTT,CASRPQAKGTEAFF
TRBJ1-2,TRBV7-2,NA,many,NA,CASSFGPGWDYGYTF
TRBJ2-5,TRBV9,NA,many,TGTGCCAGCAGCGTAGTAGATAGACTCCAAGAGACCCAGTACTTC,CASSVVDRLQETQYF
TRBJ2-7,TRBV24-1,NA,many,TGTGCCACCAGTGATTTCGACGGACAAAACCGGCAGTACTTC,CATSDFDGQNRQYF
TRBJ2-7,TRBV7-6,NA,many,TGTGCCAGCAGCTTAGGGGTCAGGGGTTACGAGCAGTACTTC,CASSLGVRGYEQYF
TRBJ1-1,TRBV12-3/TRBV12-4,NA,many,TGTGCCAGCAGCTCGGGACTAATAAACACTGAAGCTTTCTTT,CASSSGLINTEAFF
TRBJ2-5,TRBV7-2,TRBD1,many,TGTGCCAGCAGCTTTGACAGGGCACAAGAGACCCAGTACTTC,CASSFDRAQETQYF
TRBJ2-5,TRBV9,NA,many,TGTGCCAGCAGCGAAACAGGGATGGAAGAGACCCAGTACTTC,CASSETGMEETQYF
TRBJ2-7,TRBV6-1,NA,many,TGTGCCAGCTCCGAAATCGGAGAGCAGTACTTC,CASSEIGEQYF
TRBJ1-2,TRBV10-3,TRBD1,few,TGTGCCATCAGCGCTCGGGGACAGGGGGCATTGTACTATGGCTACACCTTC,CAISARGQGALYYGYTF
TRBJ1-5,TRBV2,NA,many,TGTGCCAGCAGTACAGGGAATCAGCCCCAGCATTTT,CASSTGNQPQHF
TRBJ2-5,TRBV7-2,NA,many,TGTGCCAGCAGCACCCCCCAAGAGACCCAGTACTTC,CASSTPQETQYF
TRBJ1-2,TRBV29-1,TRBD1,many,TGCAGCGTTGAAGCCCCAGGGGGCTTTAACTATGGCTACACCTTC,CSVEAPGGFNYGYTF
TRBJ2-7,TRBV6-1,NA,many,TGTGCCAGCAGTGAATTGGAACAGCTCCTCACCTACGAGCAGTACTTC,CASSELEQLLTYEQYF
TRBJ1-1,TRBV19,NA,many,TGTGCCAGTAGTGTACTGCAGGGTGCTGAAGCTTTCTTT,CASSVLQGAEAFF
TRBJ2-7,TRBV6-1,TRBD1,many,TGTGCCAGCAGTGGAAGTGGGACAGGGTCATCCCTCTCCTACGAGCAGTACTTC,CASSGSGTGSSLSYEQYF
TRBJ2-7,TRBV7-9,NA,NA,TGTGCCAGCAGCTTACAACAGAGGCAGTACTTC,CASSLQQRQYF
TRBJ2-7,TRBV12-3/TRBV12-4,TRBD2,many,TGTGCCAGCAGTTTGGGAGGGCAGCACTACGAGCAGTACTTC,CASSLGGQHYEQYF
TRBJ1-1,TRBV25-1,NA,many,TGTGCCAGCAACGGGGGCGCGTACACTGAAGCTTTCTTT,CASNGGAYTEAFF
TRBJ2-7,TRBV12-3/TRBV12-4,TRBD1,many,TGTGCCAGCAGTTCGTGGACAGGGGGTGCATACTCCTACGAGCAGTACTTC,CASSSWTGGAYSYEQYF